This TCR beta chain was obtained from a study of Ad26.COV2.S vaccination and SARS-CoV-2 variants. Study-wide points: There was a possibility that the TCR breadth and depth analyses underestimated total T cell responses. The study found similar non-spike TCR breadth in vaccine and placebo recipients. Spike-specific TCR breadth in vaccine recipients exceeded that seen in placebo recipients.

Described treatment: some 20 received Ad26.COV2.S at low or high dose, single or two shots; 5 received placebo; per-sample allocation not given. Samples came from day 63 after the first vaccine or placebo injection. Sequencing was performed with immunoSEQ multiplex PCR; in TCRdb, only in-frame clones are kept and a portion is missing. The data hold 300,000 to 500,000 clones, with about 85% observed a single time. Note on this clone: The antigen is undetermined.

The specimen was peripheral blood, collected in a trial of Ad26.COV2.S vaccine versus placebo. The receptor was isolated from a person aged 18-60 years who received the Ad26.COV2.S COVID-19 vaccine or a placebo.

For the CDR3, the DNA is TGTGCCAGCAGCTACTCTCAGGGTGGCACTGAAGCTTTCTTT. This codes for CASSYSQGGTEAFF. The chain uses TRBV5-8 and TRBJ1-1; possibly TRBD1 for D (5 bases). V shed 3 bases and J shed 4 bases, with 13 bases lying between them. The CDR3 covers 14 residues. Germline CDR1 SGHTS, CDR2 YDEGEE.